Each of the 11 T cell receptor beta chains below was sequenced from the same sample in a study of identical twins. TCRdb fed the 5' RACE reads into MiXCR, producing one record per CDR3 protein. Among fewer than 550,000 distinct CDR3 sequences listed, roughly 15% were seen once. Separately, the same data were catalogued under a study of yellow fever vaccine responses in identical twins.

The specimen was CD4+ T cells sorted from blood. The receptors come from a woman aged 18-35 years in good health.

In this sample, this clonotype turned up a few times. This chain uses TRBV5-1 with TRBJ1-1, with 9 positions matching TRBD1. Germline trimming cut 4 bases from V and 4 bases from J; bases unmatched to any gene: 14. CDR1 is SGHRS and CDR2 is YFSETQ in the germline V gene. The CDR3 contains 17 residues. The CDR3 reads CASSPRPGTGFVTEAFF. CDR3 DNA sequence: TGCGCCAGCAGCCCTCGCCCCGGGACAGGGTTTGTCACTGAAGCTTTCTTT.

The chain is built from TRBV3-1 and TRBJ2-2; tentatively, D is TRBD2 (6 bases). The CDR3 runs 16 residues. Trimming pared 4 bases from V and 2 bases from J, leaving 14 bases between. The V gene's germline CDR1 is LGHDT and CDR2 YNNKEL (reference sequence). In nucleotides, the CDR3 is TGTGCCAGCAGCCCGCCGGGAGCGGAAAACACCGGGGAGCTGTTTTTT. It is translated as CASSPPGAENTGELFF. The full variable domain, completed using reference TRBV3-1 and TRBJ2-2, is DTAVSQTPKYLVTQMGNDKSIKCEQNLGHDTMYWYKQDSKKFLKIMFSYNNKELIINETVPNRFSPKSPDKAHLNLHINSLELGDSAVYFCASSPPGAENTGELFFGEGSRLTVL.

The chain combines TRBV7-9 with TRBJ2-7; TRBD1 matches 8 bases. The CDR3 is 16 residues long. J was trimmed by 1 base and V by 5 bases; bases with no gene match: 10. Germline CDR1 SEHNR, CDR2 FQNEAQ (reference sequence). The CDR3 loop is CASSPAGGSSSYEQYF. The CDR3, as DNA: TGTGCCAGCAGCCCCGCAGGGGGCAGTAGTTCCTACGAGCAGTACTTC.

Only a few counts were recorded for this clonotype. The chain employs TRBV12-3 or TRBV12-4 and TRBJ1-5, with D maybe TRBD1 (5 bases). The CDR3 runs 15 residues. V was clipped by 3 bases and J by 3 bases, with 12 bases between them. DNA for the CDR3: TGTGCCAGCAGTTTGGGAAGGGGTTTCAATCAGCCCCAGCATTTT. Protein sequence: CASSLGRGFNQPQHF.

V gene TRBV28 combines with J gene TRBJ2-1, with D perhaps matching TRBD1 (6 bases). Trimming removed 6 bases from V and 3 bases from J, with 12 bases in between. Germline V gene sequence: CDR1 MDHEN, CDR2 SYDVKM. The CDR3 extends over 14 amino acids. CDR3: CASSRGVVYNEQFF. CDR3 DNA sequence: TGTGCCAGCAGCAGGGGTGTGGTCTACAATGAGCAGTTCTTC. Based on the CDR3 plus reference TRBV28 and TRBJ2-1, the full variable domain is DVKVTQSSRYLVKRTGEKVFLECVQDMDHENMFWYRQDPGLGLRLIYFSYDVKMKEKGDIPEGYSVSREKKERFSLILESASTNQTSMYLCASSRGVVYNEQFFGPGTRLTVL.

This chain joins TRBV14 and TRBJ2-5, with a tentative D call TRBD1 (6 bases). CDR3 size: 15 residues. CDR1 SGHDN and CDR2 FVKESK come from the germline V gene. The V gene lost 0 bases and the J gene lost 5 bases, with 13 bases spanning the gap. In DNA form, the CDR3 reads TGTGCCAGCAGCCAAGATATGGGGACAACCGAGACCCAGTACTTC. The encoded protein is CASSQDMGTTETQYF.

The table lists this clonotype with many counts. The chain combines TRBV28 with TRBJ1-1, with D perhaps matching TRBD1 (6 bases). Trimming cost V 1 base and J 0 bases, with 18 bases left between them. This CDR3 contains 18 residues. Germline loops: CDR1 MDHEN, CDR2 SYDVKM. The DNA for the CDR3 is TGTGCCAGCAGTTTATATCTCGCAGCGACAGGCATGAACACTGAAGCTTTCTTT. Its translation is CASSLYLAATGMNTEAFF.

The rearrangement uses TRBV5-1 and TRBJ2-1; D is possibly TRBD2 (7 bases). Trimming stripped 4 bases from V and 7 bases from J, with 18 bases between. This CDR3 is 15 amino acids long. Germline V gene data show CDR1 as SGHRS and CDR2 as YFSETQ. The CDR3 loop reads CASSPRGAVGNEQFF. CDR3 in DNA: TGCGCCAGCAGCCCCCGGGGGGCGGTGGGGAATGAGCAGTTCTTC.

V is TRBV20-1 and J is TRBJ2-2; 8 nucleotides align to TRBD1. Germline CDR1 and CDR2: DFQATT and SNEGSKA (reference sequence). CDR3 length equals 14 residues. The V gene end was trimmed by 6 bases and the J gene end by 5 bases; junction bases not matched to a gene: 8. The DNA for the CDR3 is TGCAGTGCCACCGGACAGGGAAATACCGGGGAGCTGTTTTTT. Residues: CSATGQGNTGELFF.

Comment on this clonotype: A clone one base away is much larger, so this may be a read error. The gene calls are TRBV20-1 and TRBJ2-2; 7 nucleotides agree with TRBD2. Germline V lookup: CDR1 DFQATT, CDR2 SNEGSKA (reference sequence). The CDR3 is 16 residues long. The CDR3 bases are TGCTGTGCTAGAGATTTGGCGGGAGAGGACACCGGGGAGCTGTTTTTT. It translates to CCARDLAGEDTGELFF.

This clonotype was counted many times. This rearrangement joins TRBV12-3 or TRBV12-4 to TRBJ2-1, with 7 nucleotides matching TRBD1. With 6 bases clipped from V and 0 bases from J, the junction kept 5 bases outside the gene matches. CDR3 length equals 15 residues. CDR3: CASRRQGRSYNEQFF. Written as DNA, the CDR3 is TGTGCCAGCAGACGACAGGGCCGCTCCTACAATGAGCAGTTCTTC.